The 2 T cell receptor beta chains reported below all come from one sample, sequenced in a study of T cell changes during pregnancy in multiple sclerosis. Using immunoSEQ multiplex PCR, the repertoire was profiled, and TCRdb retains in-frame clones only, with some absent. The sample includes 44,000 or so clones, roughly 91% of them seen just once. The sample consisted of CD8+ T cells from peripheral blood mononuclear cells, taken after pregnancy. Receptor source: a female donor in good health, enrolled as a control in a pregnancy study.

The gene calls are TRBV9 and TRBJ2-2, with TRBD2 identical over 7 bases. V shed 1 base, J shed 4 bases, and the junction held 13 bases outside the gene matches. Germline values: CDR1 SGDLS, CDR2 YYNGEE. The CDR3 contains 18 residues. In DNA, the CDR3 is TGTGCCAGCAGCGTACCGGGACTATCCACACTGGGCACCGGGGAGCTGTTTTTT. Protein product: CASSVPGLSTLGTGELFF.

The genes are TRBV7-9 and TRBJ1-1; 7 nucleotides align to TRBD1. This CDR3 region has 13 residues. Germline CDR1 is SEHNR and CDR2 is FQNEAQ (reference sequence). With V trimmed by 5 bases and J by 1 base, 1 base remained unmatched. CDR3 DNA sequence: TGTGCCAGCAGCCCAGGGGGGAACACTGAAGCTTTCTTT. Its protein product is CASSPGGNTEAFF.